These 25 T cell receptor beta chains share one sample of origin, sequenced in a study of neoadjuvant anti-PD-1 for oral cavity cancer. The assay was immunoSEQ multiplex PCR, and TCRdb's table has in-frame clones only and misses some. The sample lists under 10,000 clones, approximately 61% occurring once. This specimen consisted of tumor tissue, obtained before nivolumab (anti-PD-1) treatment. All receptors derive from a person between 35 and 79 years old with oral cavity squamous cell carcinoma.

The table lists this clone with a few counts. The rearrangement joins TRBV10-2 to TRBJ2-7; 10 positions agree with TRBD1. Germline V gives CDR1 WSHSY, CDR2 SAAADI. The CDR3 contains 15 residues. Trimming removed 6 bases from V and 3 bases from J; junction bases left unmatched: 8. DNA for the CDR3: TGCGCCAGCAGCACCGGGACAGGGGTATACTACGAGCAGTACTTC. This gives the protein CASSTGTGVYYEQYF.

The chain has TRBV7-3 and TRBJ2-2, with D unclear. The CDR3 has 12 residues. Trimming removed 2 bases at V and 7 bases at J, with 5 bases between. CDR1 and CDR2 (germline): SGHTA, FQGTGA. The CDR3 here is CASSLAVGELFF. Written as DNA, the CDR3 is TGTGCCAGCAGCTTAGCGGTCGGGGAGCTGTTTTTT.

This clone was found a few times. V and J are TRBV5-1 and TRBJ2-7, with D maybe TRBD2 (7 bases). V was clipped by 4 bases and J by 6 bases, with 26 bases between them. The length of the CDR3 is 17 residues. The V gene's germline CDR1 is SGHRS and CDR2 YFSETQ. CDR3 sequence reads: CASSTASLGGAGVEQYF. CDR3 nucleotides: TGCGCCAGCAGCACAGCATCCCTAGGGGGTGCGGGAGTCGAGCAGTACTTC.

This clone came up a few times. The chain employs TRBV2 and TRBJ1-5; D is unresolved. CDR1 is SNHLY and CDR2 is FYNNEI in the germline V gene. The CDR3 sequence is 13 residues long. V lost 6 bases and J 3 bases, leaving 9 bases between the germline ends. CDR3 region: CASSLRANQPQHF. The CDR3 nucleotides are TGTGCCAGCAGCCTTCGGGCCAATCAGCCCCAGCATTTT. The whole variable domain, remainder taken from reference TRBV2 and TRBJ1-5, is EPEVTQTPSHQVTQMGQEVILRCVPISNHLYFYWYRQILGQKVEFLVSFYNNEISEKSEIFDDQFSVERPDGSNFTLKIRSTKLEDSAMYFCASSLRANQPQHFGDGTRLSIL.

This clone occurred a few times. The rearrangement links TRBV5-4 to TRBJ2-6; D is undetermined. This CDR3 spans 14 amino acids. The germline gives CDR1 SGHNT, CDR2 YYREEE (reference sequence). V lost 7 bases and J lost 0, with 8 bases in between. CDR3 DNA sequence: TGTGCCAGCGGAAGGGACTCTGGGGCCAACGTCCTGACTTTC. Amino acid sequence: CASGRDSGANVLTF.

The gene calls are TRBV28 and TRBJ1-2; possibly TRBD1 for D (5 bases). V was pared by 1 base and J by 2 bases, with 8 bases between. CDR1 MDHEN and CDR2 SYDVKM come from the germline V gene. CDR3 size: 14 residues. This CDR3 is CASSLLPGNYGYTF. The CDR3 DNA reads TGTGCCAGCAGTTTATTGCCAGGGAACTATGGCTACACCTTC.

V is TRBV7-2 and J is TRBJ2-7, with D possibly being TRBD2 (6 bases). Germline lookup yields CDR1 SGHTA and CDR2 FQGNSA. The V gene lost 1 base and the J gene lost 0 bases, with 13 bases spanning the gap. There are 16 residues in the CDR3. DNA for the CDR3: TGTGCCAGCAGCTTAGTGGAGCTAGCGAGCTCCTACGAGCAGTACTTC. This sequence encodes CASSLVELASSYEQYF.

The chain is built from TRBV19 and TRBJ1-5; 7 bases are a match to TRBD1. Germline V gives CDR1 LNHDA, CDR2 SQIVND (reference sequence). With V trimmed by 7 bases and J by 4 bases, 10 bases remained unmatched. CDR3 length: 15 residues. The CDR3 loop reads CASTPRDSQNQPQHF. For the CDR3, the DNA is TGTGCCAGTACCCCTCGGGACAGCCAGAATCAGCCCCAGCATTTT.

V gene TRBV21-1 combines with J gene TRBJ1-1. TRBV21-1 corresponds to a pseudogene. CDR3 length: 13 residues. CDR3 bases: TGTGCCAGCAGCATCGGAGCGGACACTGAAGCTTTCTTT. Translation gives CASSIGADTEAFF.

This clone was detected a few times. The chain links TRBV11-2 to TRBJ1-1, with a weak D call TRBD1 (5 bases). The germline V gene encodes CDR1 SGHAT and CDR2 FQNNGV. The CDR3 is made up of 12 amino acids. V was shortened by 5 bases and J by 9 bases, with 13 bases between the two germline ends. The CDR3 bases are TGTGCCAGCAGCCCGGACACGGGGAAAGCTTTCTTT. Translation: CASSPDTGKAFF.

The chain is built from TRBV2 and TRBJ2-7; D ambiguous. Trimming removed 7 bases from V and 2 bases from J, with 15 bases in between. Germline CDR1 and CDR2: SNHLY and FYNNEI. This CDR3 is 14 amino acids long. The CDR3 protein is CASKWTQNTYEQYF. As DNA, the CDR3 is TGTGCCAGCAAGTGGACCCAAAACACCTACGAGCAGTACTTC.

The V and J genes are TRBV6-1 and TRBJ1-3; TRBD1 matches 9 bases. The junction had 3 bases not matched to a gene; V was cut back by 2 bases and J by 1 base. The CDR3 has 16 residues. Per the germline V gene, CDR1 is MNHNS and CDR2 is SASEGT. CDR3 DNA: TGTGCCAGCAGTGAAAGGGGGACAGGGTCTGGAAACACCATATATTTT. Protein: CASSERGTGSGNTIYF.

The chain couples TRBV20-1 to TRBJ2-7; D gene uncertain. V dropped 5 bases and J dropped 0 bases, with 5 bases sitting between them. The germline V gene encodes CDR1 DFQATT and CDR2 SNEGSKA (reference sequence). This CDR3 is 11 amino acids long. The CDR3: CSASLSYEQYF. In DNA form, the CDR3 reads TGCAGTGCTTCACTCTCCTACGAGCAGTACTTC.

The chain recombines TRBV2 with TRBJ2-1; no clear D gene. The V end lost 4 bases, the J end lost 5 bases, and 9 bases lay between the germline ends. CDR3 length: 13 amino acids. CDR1 and CDR2 (germline): SNHLY, FYNNEI. CDR3 DNA: TGTGCCAGCAGTGGGAGCCTAAACAATGAGCAGTTCTTC. This translates into CASSGSLNNEQFF.

CDR3 nucleotides: TGTGCCAGTAGTCAACCGGGAGAGAAAAATGAGCAGTTCTTC. Translated, it gives CASSQPGEKNEQFF. The rearrangement uses TRBV19 and TRBJ2-1; tentative D call: TRBD2 (6 bases). Germline V gene sequence: CDR1 LNHDA, CDR2 SQIVND (reference sequence). This CDR3 comprises 14 residues. Trimming left V 5 bases short and J 7 bases short, with 15 bases between.

The rearrangement joins TRBV21-1 to TRBJ2-7. TRBV21-1 is given as a pseudogene. This CDR3 contains 16 residues. The DNA for the CDR3 is TGTGCCAGCAGCTTGAGTTTGGGGACGGTCTTTTACGAGCAGTACTTC. Protein product: CASSLSLGTVFYEQYF.

This chain connects TRBV4-1 to TRBJ2-6; 8 bases fit TRBD1. J lost 3 bases, V lost 3 bases, and 4 bases had no gene match. CDR3 size: 16 residues. CDR1 is MGHRA, CDR2 YSYEKL, per germline. The CDR3 DNA reads as TGCGCCAGCAGCCACCAGGGGGCGGGTGGGGCCAACGTCCTGACTTTC. Translation gives CASSHQGAGGANVLTF.

V usage is TRBV6-5 and J usage is TRBJ1-5; 11 bases line up with TRBD1. Losses at the gene ends were 6 bases for V and 5 bases for J; bases not matched to a gene: 3. Looked up from germline, CDR1 is MNHEY and CDR2 is SVGAGI. CDR3 length: 14 residues. The CDR3 here is CASRRGQGDQPQHF. CDR3 nucleotides: TGTGCCAGCAGAAGGGGACAGGGGGATCAGCCCCAGCATTTT.

The chain is built from TRBV27 and TRBJ2-7; D unclear. Per the germline V gene, CDR1 is MNHEY and CDR2 is SMNVEV (reference sequence). This CDR3 region has 14 residues. The V and J ends lost 2 bases and 0 bases respectively, with 8 bases between them. CDR3 residues: CASSLKWSSYEQYF. The CDR3 DNA sequence: TGTGCCAGCAGTTTAAAGTGGAGCTCCTACGAGCAGTACTTC.

This clone was recorded a few times. The V call is TRBV6-1, the J call TRBJ2-3; 13 nucleotides line up with TRBD2. Germline CDR1 MNHNS, CDR2 SASEGT. Trimming at V came to 1 base and at J to 0 bases, leaving 7 bases not matched to a gene. The length of the CDR3 is 19 residues. The CDR3 DNA follows: TGTGCCAGCAGTGAAGGACTAGCGGGGGGCCCCTCTAGCACAGATACGCAGTATTTT. Encoded protein: CASSEGLAGGPSSTDTQYF.

The rearrangement joins TRBV7-3 to TRBJ1-2; TRBD1 aligns across 10 bases. Germline CDR1 SGHTA, CDR2 FQGTGA. This CDR3 has 15 residues. The junction had 5 bases not matched to a gene; V was cut back by 5 bases and J by 2 bases. CDR3 amino acids: CASSRGQGVNYGYTF. In nucleotides, the CDR3 is TGTGCCAGCAGCCGCGGACAGGGGGTAAACTATGGCTACACCTTC.

The chain is built from TRBV13 and TRBJ2-2, with 15 bases aligning to TRBD2. CDR1 PRHDT and CDR2 FYEKMQ come from the germline V gene (reference sequence). There are 17 residues in the CDR3. V trimming: 7 bases; J trimming: 6 bases; junction bases outside the gene matches: 9. The DNA of the CDR3 is TGTGCCAGCAATCGAAGGACTAGCGGGGGGGCCCCCGGGGAGCTGTTTTTT. It translates to CASNRRTSGGAPGELFF.

The rearrangement links TRBV20-1 to TRBJ1-2; D remains unclear. V gave up 4 bases and J gave up 8 bases, with 11 bases separating them. Germline assignment: CDR1 DFQATT and CDR2 SNEGSKA (reference sequence). The CDR3 has 11 residues. Here the CDR3 DNA reads TGCAGTGCTAAAACCCCGAAGGGCTACACCTTC. This sequence encodes CSAKTPKGYTF.

This clone was counted between two and nine times. For the CDR3, the DNA is TGTGCCTGGAGTCCAGGCTCAGAGAATTCACCCCTCCACTTT. This gives the protein CAWSPGSENSPLHF. This rearrangement joins TRBV30 to TRBJ1-6; D ambiguous. Trimming took off 2 bases at V and 7 bases at J, with 12 bases between the two ends. This CDR3 is built from 14 residues. Germline-derived CDR1 and CDR2 are GTSNPN and SVGIG (reference sequence). The full variable domain, rest sourced from reference TRBV30 and TRBJ1-6, is SQTIHQWPATLVQPVGSPLSLECTVEGTSNPNLYWYRQAAGRGLQLLFYSVGIGQISSEVPQNLSASRPQDRQFILSSKKLLLSDSGFYLCAWSPGSENSPLHFGNGTRLTVT.

The chain carries TRBV6-6 and TRBJ2-1; 9 nucleotides line up with TRBD2. After removal of 0 bases from V and 8 bases from J, the junction contained 8 bases not matched to a gene. The V gene's germline CDR1 is MNHNY and CDR2 SVGAGI (reference sequence). This CDR3 region has 16 residues. The CDR3 protein is CASSYSASGILDEQFF. CDR3 nucleotides: TGTGCCAGCAGTTACTCGGCTAGCGGGATTTTGGATGAGCAGTTCTTC.